The 7 T cell receptor beta chains below were found in one sample sequenced in a study of T cell responses to AZD1222 COVID-19 vaccine. The assay was immunoSEQ multiplex PCR, and TCRdb's table has in-frame clones only and misses some. The table lists tens of thousands of clones, 70% to 85% of them singletons. This material consisted of peripheral blood, taken on day 0 of MenACWY control vaccination. Receptor source: an adult in good health.

V and J are TRBV18 and TRBJ1-2; the D gene is possibly TRBD1 (6 bases). This CDR3 spans 12 amino acids. Trimming removed 3 bases at V and 5 bases at J, with 7 bases between. The germline V gene encodes CDR1 KGHSH and CDR2 LQKENI. DNA of the CDR3: TGTGCCAGCTCACCTGGACAGTATGGCTACACCTTC. Translated: CASSPGQYGYTF. Looking up the rest from reference TRBV18 and TRBJ1-2 gives the full variable domain: NAGVMQNPRHLVRRRGQEARLRCSPMKGHSHVYWYRQLPEEGLKFMVYLQKENIIDESGMPKERFSAEFPKEGPSILRIQQVVRGDSAAYFCASSPGQYGYTFGSGTRLTVV.

This chain links TRBV24-1 with TRBJ2-3; 9 bases agree with TRBD2. This CDR3 contains 16 residues. Germline V lookup: CDR1 KGHDR, CDR2 SFDVKD. Trimming took 7 bases from V and 2 from J; bases not matched to a gene: 9. CDR3 region: CATRAGEREATDTQYF. The CDR3 nucleotides read TGTGCCACCAGGGCGGGGGAGCGGGAGGCCACAGATACGCAGTATTTT.

The chain is built from TRBV28 and TRBJ1-2, with TRBD1 as a possible D gene (5 bases). The CDR3 consists of 14 residues. Germline assignment: CDR1 MDHEN and CDR2 SYDVKM. V shed 7 bases and J shed 7 bases, with 19 bases lying between them. CDR3 region: CASMSFDRGGGYTF. CDR3 bases: TGTGCCAGCATGTCTTTTGACCGGGGGGGTGGCTACACCTTC.

The V call is TRBV27, the J call TRBJ1-1, with D hard to call. Trimming removed 1 base at V and 3 bases at J, with 6 bases between. Germline lookup yields CDR1 MNHEY and CDR2 SMNVEV (reference sequence). This CDR3 has 13 amino acids. In DNA form, the CDR3 reads TGTGCCAGCAGTTTATTGGTCCACACTGAAGCTTTCTTT. Protein sequence: CASSLLVHTEAFF.

This chain connects TRBV4-1 to TRBJ1-2, with D possibly being TRBD1 (5 bases). Trimming took 2 bases from V and 2 from J, leaving 9 bases between them. The CDR3 extends over 14 amino acids. CDR1 is MGHRA and CDR2 is YSYEKL in the germline V gene. The CDR3 DNA reads as TGCGCCAGCAGCCAACCGGGACTGAACTATGGCTACACCTTC. This gives the protein CASSQPGLNYGYTF.

The rearrangement uses TRBV3-1 (or the pseudogene TRBV3-2) and TRBJ2-3; 9 nucleotides agree with TRBD1. Germline V gene data show CDR1 as LGHDT and CDR2 as YNNKEL (reference sequence). Losses at the gene ends were 3 bases for V and 4 bases for J; bases not matched to a gene: 5. This CDR3 spans 15 amino acids. CDR3: CASSHGQGFPDTQYF. The DNA of the CDR3 is TGTGCCAGCAGCCACGGACAGGGGTTTCCAGATACGCAGTATTTT.

V is TRBV18 and J is TRBJ2-7; TRBD1 aligns across 7 bases. V dropped 3 bases and J dropped 5; count of bases not matched to a gene: 4. Germline CDR1 is KGHSH and CDR2 is LQKENI. The length of the CDR3 is 13 residues. CDR3 amino acids: CASSPDRVHEQYF. CDR3 sequence (DNA): TGTGCCAGCTCACCCGACAGGGTGCACGAGCAGTACTTC. Full variable domain (missing parts from reference TRBV18 and TRBJ2-7): NAGVMQNPRHLVRRRGQEARLRCSPMKGHSHVYWYRQLPEEGLKFMVYLQKENIIDESGMPKERFSAEFPKEGPSILRIQQVVRGDSAAYFCASSPDRVHEQYFGPGTRLTVT.